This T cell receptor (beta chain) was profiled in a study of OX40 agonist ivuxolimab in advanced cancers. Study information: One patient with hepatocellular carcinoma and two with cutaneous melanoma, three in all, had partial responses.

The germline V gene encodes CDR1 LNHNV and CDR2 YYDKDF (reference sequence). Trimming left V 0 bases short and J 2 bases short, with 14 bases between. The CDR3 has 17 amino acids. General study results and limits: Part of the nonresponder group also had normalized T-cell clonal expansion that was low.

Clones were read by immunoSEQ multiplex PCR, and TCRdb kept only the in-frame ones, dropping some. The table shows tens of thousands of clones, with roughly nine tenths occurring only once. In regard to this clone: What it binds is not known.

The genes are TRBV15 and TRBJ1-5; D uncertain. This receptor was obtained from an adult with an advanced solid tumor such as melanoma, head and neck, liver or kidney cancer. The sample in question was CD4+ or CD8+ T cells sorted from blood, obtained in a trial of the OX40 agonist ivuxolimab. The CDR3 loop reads CATSREGHSMGNQPQHF. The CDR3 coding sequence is TGTGCCACCAGCAGAGAAGGTCACTCCATGGGCAATCAGCCCCAGCATTTT. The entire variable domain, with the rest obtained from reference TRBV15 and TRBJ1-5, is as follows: DAMVIQNPRYQVTQFGKPVTLSCSQTLNHNVMYWYQQKSSQAPKLLFHYYDKDFNNEADTPDNFQSRRPNTSFCFLDIRSPGLGDTAMYLCATSREGHSMGNQPQHFGDGTRLSIL.